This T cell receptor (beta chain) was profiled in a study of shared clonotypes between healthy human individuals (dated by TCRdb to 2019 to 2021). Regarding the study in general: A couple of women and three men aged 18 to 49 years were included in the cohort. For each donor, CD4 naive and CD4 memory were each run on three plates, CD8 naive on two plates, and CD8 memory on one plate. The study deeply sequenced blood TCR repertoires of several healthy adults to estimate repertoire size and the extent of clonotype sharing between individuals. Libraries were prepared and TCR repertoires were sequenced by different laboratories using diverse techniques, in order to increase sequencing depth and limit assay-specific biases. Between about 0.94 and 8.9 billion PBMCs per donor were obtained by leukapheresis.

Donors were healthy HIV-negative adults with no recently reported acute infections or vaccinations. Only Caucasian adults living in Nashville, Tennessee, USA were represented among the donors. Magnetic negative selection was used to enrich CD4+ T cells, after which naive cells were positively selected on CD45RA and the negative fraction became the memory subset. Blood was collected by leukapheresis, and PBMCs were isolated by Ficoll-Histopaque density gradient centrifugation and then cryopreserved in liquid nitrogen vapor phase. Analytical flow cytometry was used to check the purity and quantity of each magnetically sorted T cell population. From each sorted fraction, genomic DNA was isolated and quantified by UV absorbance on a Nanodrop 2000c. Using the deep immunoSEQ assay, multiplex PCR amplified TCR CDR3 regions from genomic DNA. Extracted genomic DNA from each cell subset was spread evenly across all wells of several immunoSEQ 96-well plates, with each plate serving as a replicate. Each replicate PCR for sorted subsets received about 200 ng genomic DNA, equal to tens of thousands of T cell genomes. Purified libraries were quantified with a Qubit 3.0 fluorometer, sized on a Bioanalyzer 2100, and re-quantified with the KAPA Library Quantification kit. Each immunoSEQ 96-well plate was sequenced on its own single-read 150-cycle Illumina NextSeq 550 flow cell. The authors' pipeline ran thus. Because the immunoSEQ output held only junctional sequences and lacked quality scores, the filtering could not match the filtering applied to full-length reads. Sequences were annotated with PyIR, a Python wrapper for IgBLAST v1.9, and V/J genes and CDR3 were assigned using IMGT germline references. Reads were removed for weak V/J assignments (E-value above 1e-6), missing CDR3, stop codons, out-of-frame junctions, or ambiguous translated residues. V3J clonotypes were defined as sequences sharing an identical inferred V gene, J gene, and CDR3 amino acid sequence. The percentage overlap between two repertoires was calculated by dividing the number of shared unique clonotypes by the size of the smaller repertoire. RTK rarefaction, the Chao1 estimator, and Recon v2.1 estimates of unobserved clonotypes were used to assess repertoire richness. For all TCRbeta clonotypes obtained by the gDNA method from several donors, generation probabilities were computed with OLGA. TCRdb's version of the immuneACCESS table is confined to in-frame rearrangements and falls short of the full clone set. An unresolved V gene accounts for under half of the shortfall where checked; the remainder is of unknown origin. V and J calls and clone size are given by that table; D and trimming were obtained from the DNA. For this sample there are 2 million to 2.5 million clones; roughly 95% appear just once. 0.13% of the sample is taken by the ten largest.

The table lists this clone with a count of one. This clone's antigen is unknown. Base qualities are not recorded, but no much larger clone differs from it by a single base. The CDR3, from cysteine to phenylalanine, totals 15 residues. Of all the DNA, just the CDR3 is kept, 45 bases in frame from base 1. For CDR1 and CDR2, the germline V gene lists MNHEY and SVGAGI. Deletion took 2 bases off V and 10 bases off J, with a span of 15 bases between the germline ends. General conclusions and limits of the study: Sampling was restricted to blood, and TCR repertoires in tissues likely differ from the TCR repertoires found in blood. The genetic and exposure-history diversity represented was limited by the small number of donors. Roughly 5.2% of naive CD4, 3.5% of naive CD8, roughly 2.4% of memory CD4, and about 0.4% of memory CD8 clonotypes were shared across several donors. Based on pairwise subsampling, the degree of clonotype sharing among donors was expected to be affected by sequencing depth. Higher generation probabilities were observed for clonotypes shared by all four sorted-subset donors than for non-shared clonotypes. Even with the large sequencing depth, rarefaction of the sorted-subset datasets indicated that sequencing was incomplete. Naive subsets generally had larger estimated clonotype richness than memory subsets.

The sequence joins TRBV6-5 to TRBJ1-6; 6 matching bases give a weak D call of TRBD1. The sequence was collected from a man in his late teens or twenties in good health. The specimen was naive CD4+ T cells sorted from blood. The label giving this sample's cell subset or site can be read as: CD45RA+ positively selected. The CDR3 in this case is CASSYGGTIYSPLHF. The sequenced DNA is TGTGCCAGCAGTTACGGTGGGACAATATACTCACCCCTCCACTTT.